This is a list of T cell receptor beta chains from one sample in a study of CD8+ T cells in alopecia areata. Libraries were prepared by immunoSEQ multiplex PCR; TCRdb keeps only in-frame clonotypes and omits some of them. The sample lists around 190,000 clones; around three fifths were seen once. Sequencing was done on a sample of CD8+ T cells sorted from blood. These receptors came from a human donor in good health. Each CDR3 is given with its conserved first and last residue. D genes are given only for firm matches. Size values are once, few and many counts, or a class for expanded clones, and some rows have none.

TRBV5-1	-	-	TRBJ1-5	TGCGCCATTACCAATCAGCCCCAGCATTTT	CAITNQPQHF
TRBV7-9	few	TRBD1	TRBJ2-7	TGTGCCAGCAGCTCCTGGGACAGCCCTAGTGGCGAGCAGTACTTC	CASSSWDSPSGEQYF
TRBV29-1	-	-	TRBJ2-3	TGCAGCGTCGGAGGTGGGGGGCGCACAGATACGCAGTATTTT	CSVGGGGRTDTQYF
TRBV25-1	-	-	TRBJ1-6	TGTGCCAGCAGTGAATTTGGGAATTCACCCCTCCACTTT	CASSEFGNSPLHF
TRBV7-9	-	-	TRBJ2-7	TGTGCCAGCAGCCACCCGGAGTACGAGCAGTACTTC	CASSHPEYEQYF
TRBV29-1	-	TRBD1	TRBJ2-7	TGCAGCGTTTTAGGACAGGGGGCGAGCTCCTACGAGCAGTACTTC	CSVLGQGASSYEQYF
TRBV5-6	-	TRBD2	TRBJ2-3	TGTGCCAGCACCGAGCGGGGTCATACGCAGTATTTT	CASTERGHTQYF
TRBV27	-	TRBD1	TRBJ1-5	TGTGCCAGCAGTTTGCCACCCCTTGACAGGGAGGGCAATCAGCCCCAGCATTTT	CASSLPPLDREGNQPQHF
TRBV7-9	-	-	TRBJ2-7	TGTGCCAGCAGCCCTTTACAGGGATCGGACGAGCAGTACTTC	CASSPLQGSDEQYF
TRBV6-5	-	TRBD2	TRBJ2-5	TGTGCCAGCAGTCCCTTTAGCGGGGGGGAGACCCAGTACTTC	CASSPFSGGETQYF
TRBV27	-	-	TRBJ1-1	TGTGCCAGCAGTTTTGTTGACAGAAAGAACACTGAAGCTTTCTTT	CASSFVDRKNTEAFF
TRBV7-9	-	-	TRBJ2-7	TGTGCCAGCAGCTCGCAGACAGGTCCCTACGAGCAGTACTTC	CASSSQTGPYEQYF
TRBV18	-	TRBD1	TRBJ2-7	TGTGCCAGCGCGGCAGGGGGCGCTTCGTACGAGCAGTACTTC	CASAAGGASYEQYF
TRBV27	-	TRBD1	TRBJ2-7	TGTGCCAGCAGTCCATGGGGGACAGGGAGGAACGAGCAGTACTTC	CASSPWGTGRNEQYF
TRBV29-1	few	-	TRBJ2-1	TGCAGCGTTGGCTTTGGGTCCTACAATGAGCAGTTCTTC	CSVGFGSYNEQFF
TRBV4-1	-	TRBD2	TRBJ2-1	TGCGCCAGCAGCCAAGGAAGGGGCGGGGGGGATATCTACAATGAGCAGTTCTTC	CASSQGRGGGDIYNEQFF
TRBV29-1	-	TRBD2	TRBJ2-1	TGCAGCCAGACAACTAGCGGGGGGGATAGCTCCTACAATGAGCAGTTCTTC	CSQTTSGGDSSYNEQFF
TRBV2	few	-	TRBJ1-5	TGTGCCAGCAACGAGGGGGATTATAGCAATCAGCCCCAGCATTTT	CASNEGDYSNQPQHF
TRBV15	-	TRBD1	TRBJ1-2	TGTGCCACCAGCAGAGATCGGACAGGGGATGGCTACACCTTC	CATSRDRTGDGYTF
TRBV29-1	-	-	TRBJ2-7	TGCAGCGTCTTGGGTTTTGAGCAGTACTTC	CSVLGFEQYF
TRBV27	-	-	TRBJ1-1	TGTGCCAGCAGTTTAACAAGGGGCTCCACTGAAGCTTTCTTT	CASSLTRGSTEAFF
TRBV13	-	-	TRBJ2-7	TGTGCCAGCAGCGGGGAGCCTTCCTACGAGCAGTACTTC	CASSGEPSYEQYF
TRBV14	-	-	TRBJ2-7	TGTGCCAGCAGCCAAGTCCCCGGGACCAGGGTGAGTGAGCAGTACTTC	CASSQVPGTRVSEQYF
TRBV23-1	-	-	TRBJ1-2	TGCGCCAGCAGTCAATCCCCTAGACAGTCGGATGGCTACACCTTC	CASSQSPRQSDGYTF
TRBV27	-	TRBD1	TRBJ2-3	TGTGCCAGCGCCATCACCGGGACAGGCTCCACAGATACGCAGTATTTT	CASAITGTGSTDTQYF
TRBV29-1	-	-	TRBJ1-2	TGCAGCGGCGGGACGGCTGACTTC	CSGGTADF
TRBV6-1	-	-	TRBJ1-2	TGTGCCAGCAGGTCATCGACCGGGCAAGGCTACACCTTC	CASRSSTGQGYTF
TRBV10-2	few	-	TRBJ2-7	TGCGCCAGCCGTCACTCCTACGAGCAGTACTTC	CASRHSYEQYF
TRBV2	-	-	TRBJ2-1	TGTGCCAGCAGCTTGGACGCACGGATGCGCTACAATGAGCAGTTCTTC	CASSLDARMRYNEQFF
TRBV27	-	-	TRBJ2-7	TGTGCCAGCAGCGCGGACGGCTACGAGCAGTACTTC	CASSADGYEQYF
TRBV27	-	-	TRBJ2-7	TGTGCCAGCAGTTCCCCCTCCCGGGAGCAGTACTTC	CASSSPSREQYF
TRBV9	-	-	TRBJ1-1	TGTGCCAGCTCCGGGGGCAGAAACACTGAAGCTTTCTTT	CASSGGRNTEAFF
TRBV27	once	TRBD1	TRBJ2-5	TGTGCCAGCAGTCGGGACAGGGGGGAAGAGACCCAGTACTTC	CASSRDRGEETQYF
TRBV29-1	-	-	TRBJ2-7	TGCAGCGTTGAGGCAGGCAACGAGCAGTACTTC	CSVEAGNEQYF
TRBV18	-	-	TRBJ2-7	TGTGCCAGCTCACCACCGTCAGGCTACGAGCAGTACTTC	CASSPPSGYEQYF
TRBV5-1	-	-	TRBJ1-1	TGCGCCAGCAGCCCGGGACTGAACACTGAAGCTTTCTTT	CASSPGLNTEAFF
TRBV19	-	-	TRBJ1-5	TGTGCCAGTAGGGGTCAGCCCCAGCATTTT	CASRGQPQHF
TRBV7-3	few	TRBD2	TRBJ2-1	TGTGCCAGCAGCTTAATAGCGGGGGCGGGGAATGAGCAGTTCTTC	CASSLIAGAGNEQFF